Listed below are T cell receptor beta chains from one sample, sequenced in a study of blood T cell repertoires in COVID-19. Profiled with immunoSEQ multiplex PCR; TCRdb holds only in-frame clones, not every one. The repertoire holds 55,000 to 75,000 clones, with 85% to 90% as singletons. Sequenced material: peripheral blood. The receptors originated from a man aged 50 to 60 with active COVID-19. The CDR3 runs from the conserved cysteine through the conserved F or W. D genes are given only for firm matches. Expanded clones are given a class, and other clones once, few, many or no size at all.

J gene: TRBJ2-5; D gene: -; clone size: -; V gene: TRBV5-1; CDR3 protein: CASSSLDSPAETQYF; CDR3 DNA: TGCGCCAGCAGCTCCCTGGACAGTCCGGCGGAGACCCAGTACTTC
J gene: TRBJ2-5; D gene: TRBD1; clone size: -; V gene: TRBV7-9; CDR3 protein: CASSFILPGGRETQYF; CDR3 DNA: TGTGCCAGCAGCTTCATTTTGCCAGGGGGCAGGGAGACCCAGTACTTC
J gene: TRBJ2-5; D gene: -; clone size: -; V gene: TRBV9; CDR3 protein: CASSVGGGRETQYF; CDR3 DNA: TGTGCCAGCAGCGTAGGAGGCGGGCGAGAGACCCAGTACTTC
J gene: TRBJ2-3; D gene: -; clone size: -; V gene: TRBV7-2; CDR3 protein: CASSPMRDTQYF; CDR3 DNA: TGTGCCAGCAGCCCCATGAGGGATACGCAGTATTTT
J gene: TRBJ2-3; D gene: -; clone size: once; V gene: TRBV5-1; CDR3 protein: CASSPGDPSTDTQYF; CDR3 DNA: TGCGCCAGCAGCCCAGGGGACCCTAGCACAGATACGCAGTATTTT
J gene: TRBJ1-1; D gene: TRBD1; clone size: -; V gene: TRBV19; CDR3 protein: CASRRTGGVTEAFF; CDR3 DNA: TGTGCCAGTAGGCGGACAGGGGGCGTCACTGAAGCTTTCTTT
J gene: TRBJ2-7; D gene: -; clone size: once; V gene: TRBV5-1; CDR3 protein: CASNPSPNGGEQYF; CDR3 DNA: TGCGCCAGCAATCCAAGCCCTAACGGGGGCGAGCAGTACTTC
J gene: TRBJ1-2; D gene: TRBD1; clone size: -; V gene: TRBV28; CDR3 protein: CASREGATNYGYTF; CDR3 DNA: TGTGCCAGCAGGGAGGGGGCAACTAACTATGGCTACACCTTC
J gene: TRBJ2-4; D gene: -; clone size: -; V gene: TRBV6-5; CDR3 protein: CASRGAAKNIQYF; CDR3 DNA: TGTGCCAGCAGGGGGGCGGCCAAAAACATTCAGTACTTC
J gene: TRBJ1-1; D gene: TRBD1; clone size: -; V gene: TRBV5-1; CDR3 protein: CASSLETGAEAFF; CDR3 DNA: TGCGCCAGCAGCCTAGAGACAGGGGCCGAAGCTTTCTTT
J gene: TRBJ2-7; D gene: TRBD2; clone size: -; V gene: TRBV18; CDR3 protein: CASSPPERGPYSYEQYF; CDR3 DNA: TGTGCCAGCTCACCACCCGAGCGGGGGCCGTACTCCTACGAGCAGTACTTC
J gene: TRBJ2-3; D gene: -; clone size: -; V gene: TRBV9; CDR3 protein: CASSAGLLDTQYF; CDR3 DNA: TGTGCCAGCAGCGCTGGACTTTTAGATACGCAGTATTTT
J gene: TRBJ1-2; D gene: -; clone size: -; V gene: TRBV29-1; CDR3 protein: CSVESGGYTF; CDR3 DNA: TGCAGCGTTGAATCGGGAGGCTACACCTTC
J gene: TRBJ2-1; D gene: TRBD2; clone size: once; V gene: TRBV19; CDR3 protein: CASSTPEGTGTSGRNEQFF; CDR3 DNA: TGTGCCAGTAGTACCCCTGAGGGTACCGGGACTAGCGGGAGGAATGAGCAGTTCTTC
J gene: TRBJ2-3; D gene: TRBD2; clone size: -; V gene: TRBV5-1; CDR3 protein: CASSLEGAGGAPDTQYF; CDR3 DNA: TGCGCCAGCAGCTTGGAAGGAGCGGGAGGAGCACCAGATACGCAGTATTTT
J gene: TRBJ1-1; D gene: -; clone size: -; V gene: TRBV4-1; CDR3 protein: CASSQDSGRAEAFF; CDR3 DNA: TGCGCCAGCAGCCAAGATAGCGGGCGGGCTGAAGCTTTCTTT
J gene: TRBJ2-6; D gene: -; clone size: -; V gene: TRBV10-3; CDR3 protein: CAIAGSGANVLTF; CDR3 DNA: TGTGCAATCGCAGGCTCTGGGGCCAACGTCCTGACTTTC
J gene: TRBJ2-3; D gene: -; clone size: -; V gene: TRBV7-2; CDR3 protein: CASSSRGLRNTDTQYF; CDR3 DNA: TGTGCCAGCAGCTCGCGGGGGCTACGAAACACAGATACGCAGTATTTT
J gene: TRBJ2-2; D gene: TRBD2; clone size: -; V gene: TRBV25-1; CDR3 protein: CASSEWTSTTGELFF; CDR3 DNA: TGTGCCAGCAGTGAGTGGACTAGCACAACCGGGGAGCTGTTTTTT
J gene: TRBJ1-5; D gene: -; clone size: -; V gene: TRBV18; CDR3 protein: CASSPRILETNQPQHF; CDR3 DNA: TGTGCCAGCTCACCAAGGATTCTGGAGACCAATCAGCCCCAGCATTTT
J gene: TRBJ1-2; D gene: TRBD1; clone size: -; V gene: TRBV5-6; CDR3 protein: CASSLNRDSVFYYGYTF; CDR3 DNA: TGTGCCAGCAGCTTGAACCGGGACAGTGTTTTCTATTATGGCTACACCTTC
J gene: TRBJ1-5; D gene: TRBD1; clone size: -; V gene: TRBV3-1/TRBV3-2; CDR3 protein: CASSQGTGRTNQPQHF; CDR3 DNA: TGTGCCAGCAGCCAAGGGACAGGAAGGACTAATCAGCCCCAGCATTTT
J gene: TRBJ2-7; D gene: TRBD1; clone size: once; V gene: TRBV10-3; CDR3 protein: CAISGLGTGGDTYEQYF; CDR3 DNA: TGTGCCATCAGTGGCCTGGGGACAGGGGGGGATACCTACGAGCAGTACTTC
J gene: TRBJ1-2; D gene: -; clone size: once; V gene: TRBV28; CDR3 protein: CASSLYERTMDGYTF; CDR3 DNA: TGTGCCAGCAGTTTATACGAGCGGACGATGGATGGCTACACCTTC
J gene: TRBJ2-3; D gene: TRBD2; clone size: -; V gene: TRBV6-5; CDR3 protein: CASSLLAVGTDTQYF; CDR3 DNA: TGTGCCAGCAGTCTTCTAGCGGTGGGCACAGATACGCAGTATTTT
J gene: TRBJ2-1; D gene: -; clone size: -; V gene: TRBV30; CDR3 protein: CAWSGAGNEQFF; CDR3 DNA: TGTGCCTGGAGTGGGGCTGGCAATGAGCAGTTCTTC
J gene: TRBJ2-3; D gene: TRBD2; clone size: once; V gene: TRBV27; CDR3 protein: CASRPRLAGVTDTQYF; CDR3 DNA: TGTGCCAGCAGACCTAGACTAGCGGGGGTCACAGATACGCAGTATTTT
J gene: TRBJ1-2; D gene: TRBD1; clone size: -; V gene: TRBV19; CDR3 protein: CASSSRGLGGYTF; CDR3 DNA: TGTGCCAGTAGTAGCAGGGGGCTCGGTGGCTACACCTTC
J gene: TRBJ2-7; D gene: TRBD1; clone size: -; V gene: TRBV28; CDR3 protein: CASRDRVFQQYF; CDR3 DNA: TGTGCCAGCCGGGACAGGGTGTTTCAGCAGTACTTC
J gene: TRBJ2-2; D gene: TRBD1; clone size: -; V gene: TRBV18; CDR3 protein: CASSPNRDRASGGELFF; CDR3 DNA: TGTGCCAGCTCACCAAACCGGGACAGGGCGTCGGGCGGGGAGCTGTTTTTT
J gene: TRBJ2-7; D gene: TRBD1; clone size: -; V gene: TRBV6-6; CDR3 protein: CASSAKQGAGYEQYF; CDR3 DNA: TGTGCCAGCAGTGCAAAACAGGGGGCTGGTTACGAGCAGTACTTC
J gene: TRBJ2-7; D gene: -; clone size: -; V gene: TRBV4-3; CDR3 protein: CASSQVVSYEQYF; CDR3 DNA: TGCGCCAGCAGCCAAGTCGTGTCCTACGAGCAGTACTTC
J gene: TRBJ2-5; D gene: TRBD2; clone size: once; V gene: TRBV28; CDR3 protein: CASSGTSGSFGETQYF; CDR3 DNA: TGTGCCAGCAGTGGGACTAGCGGGAGCTTTGGAGAGACCCAGTACTTC
J gene: TRBJ1-2; D gene: TRBD1; clone size: -; V gene: TRBV3-1/TRBV3-2; CDR3 protein: CASSQDRADYGYTF; CDR3 DNA: TGTGCCAGCAGCCAGGACAGGGCGGACTATGGCTACACCTTC
J gene: TRBJ1-4; D gene: TRBD1; clone size: -; V gene: TRBV5-6; CDR3 protein: CASSLNRGITNEKLFF; CDR3 DNA: TGTGCCAGCAGCTTAAACAGGGGAATTACTAATGAAAAACTGTTTTTT